Listed below are T cell receptor beta chains from one sample, sequenced in a study of blood T cell repertoires in COVID-19. Measured with immunoSEQ multiplex PCR; TCRdb has only the in-frame clones, and not every one. In the table there are over 35,000 clones, around 85% of which are singletons. The sample taken for sequencing was peripheral blood. All receptors come from a human donor with acute or convalescent COVID-19. The donor label of this sample is uncertain. The CDR3 runs from the conserved cysteine through the conserved F or W. The order of the fields is V gene, D gene, J gene, clone size, CDR3 protein, CDR3 DNA. D genes are given only for firm matches. Rows give clone size only sometimes, using once, few, many, or a class for an expanded clone.

v_call: TRBV5-4
d_call: .
j_call: TRBJ1-5
clone_size: .
cdr3_aa: CASSLGGSGSGAQHF
cdr3_nt: TGTGCCAGCAGCTTGGGAGGGTCGGGGTCTGGGGCCCAGCATTTT

v_call: TRBV3-1/TRBV3-2
d_call: TRBD1
j_call: TRBJ2-3
clone_size: .
cdr3_aa: CASSRDRVDTQYF
cdr3_nt: TGTGCCAGCAGCCGTGACAGGGTGGATACGCAGTATTTT

v_call: TRBV7-3
d_call: TRBD2
j_call: TRBJ2-7
clone_size: .
cdr3_aa: CASSLEAGGSYEQYF
cdr3_nt: TGTGCCAGCAGCTTGGAGGCGGGAGGATCCTACGAGCAGTACTTC

v_call: TRBV19
d_call: TRBD1
j_call: TRBJ2-1
clone_size: once
cdr3_aa: CASSLDRGAYNEQFF
cdr3_nt: TGTGCCAGTAGTCTGGACAGGGGGGCATACAATGAGCAGTTCTTC

v_call: TRBV28
d_call: TRBD1
j_call: TRBJ1-5
clone_size: .
cdr3_aa: CASSFTGGNQPQHF
cdr3_nt: TGTGCCAGCAGTTTCACAGGGGGAAATCAGCCCCAGCATTTT

v_call: TRBV30
d_call: .
j_call: TRBJ2-3
clone_size: once
cdr3_aa: CALELSTDTQYF
cdr3_nt: TGTGCCTTAGAGCTTAGCACAGATACGCAGTATTTT

v_call: TRBV28
d_call: .
j_call: TRBJ1-1
clone_size: .
cdr3_aa: CASSPSGTLNTEAFF
cdr3_nt: TGTGCCAGCTCACCTTCCGGGACATTGAACACTGAAGCTTTCTTT

v_call: TRBV4-1
d_call: .
j_call: TRBJ1-1
clone_size: .
cdr3_aa: CASSQEPGGNTEAFF
cdr3_nt: TGCGCCAGCAGCCAAGAGCCAGGAGGGAACACTGAAGCTTTCTTT

v_call: TRBV10-3
d_call: TRBD2
j_call: TRBJ2-3
clone_size: .
cdr3_aa: CAIRETSGGATDTQYF
cdr3_nt: TGTGCCATCAGGGAGACTAGCGGGGGGGCTACAGATACGCAGTATTTT

v_call: TRBV27
d_call: .
j_call: TRBJ1-6
clone_size: .
cdr3_aa: CASSLSSSGPSALHF
cdr3_nt: TGTGCCAGCAGTTTATCCTCTTCAGGCCCTTCGGCCCTCCACTTT

v_call: TRBV5-1
d_call: TRBD2
j_call: TRBJ2-5
clone_size: .
cdr3_aa: CASSSGTSGGARETQYF
cdr3_nt: TGCGCCAGCAGCTCCGGGACTAGCGGGGGGGCTCGTGAGACCCAGTACTTC

v_call: TRBV3-1/TRBV3-2
d_call: TRBD1
j_call: TRBJ1-5
clone_size: .
cdr3_aa: CASSLGQGAVGQPQHF
cdr3_nt: TGTGCCAGCAGCCTGGGACAGGGGGCTGTGGGCCAGCCCCAGCATTTT

v_call: TRBV6-5
d_call: .
j_call: TRBJ1-2
clone_size: .
cdr3_aa: CASRETGPYGYTF
cdr3_nt: TGTGCCAGCAGGGAGACAGGCCCATATGGCTACACCTTC

v_call: TRBV7-6
d_call: TRBD2
j_call: TRBJ2-5
clone_size: .
cdr3_aa: CASSLNAGGIETQYF
cdr3_nt: TGTGCCAGCAGCTTAAACGCGGGAGGTATCGAGACCCAGTACTTC

v_call: TRBV27
d_call: TRBD1
j_call: TRBJ1-4
clone_size: .
cdr3_aa: CASKQGGNEKLFF
cdr3_nt: TGTGCCAGCAAACAGGGGGGTAATGAAAAACTGTTTTTT

v_call: TRBV13
d_call: .
j_call: TRBJ2-3
clone_size: .
cdr3_aa: CASSLGTRDGDTQYF
cdr3_nt: TGTGCCAGCAGCTTAGGGACTAGAGATGGAGATACGCAGTATTTT

v_call: TRBV4-3
d_call: TRBD1
j_call: TRBJ1-2
clone_size: .
cdr3_aa: CASSQVQGAGYTF
cdr3_nt: TGCGCCAGCAGCCAAGTACAGGGGGCCGGCTACACCTTC